The 4 T cell receptor beta chains below all came from one sample that was sequenced in a study of OX40 agonist ivuxolimab in advanced cancers. Receptor libraries were prepared by the immunoSEQ multiplex PCR assay. Imported from immuneACCESS, the table was reduced by TCRdb to in-frame sequences with V and J called. These copies leave out some clones; in studies compared against another copy, an unresolved V gene accounts for under half, and the cause of the remainder is not known. This sample lists 55,000 to 75,000 clones; 65% to 85% were detected once. The top ten constitute approximately 8% of the sample. Sequencing was performed on CD4+ or CD8+ T cells sorted from blood, taken in a trial of the OX40 agonist ivuxolimab. The receptors derive from an adult with an advanced solid tumor such as melanoma, head and neck, liver or kidney cancer.

The rearrangement links TRBV5-1 to TRBJ2-6; 7 bases line up with TRBD1. CDR1 is SGHRS, CDR2 YFSETQ, per germline. The trim removed 0 bases at V and 0 bases at J, leaving 0 bases unmatched. The CDR3 is 16 residues long. CDR3 sequence reads: CASSLDRGSGANVLTF. CDR3 in DNA: TGCGCCAGCAGCTTGGACAGGGGCTCTGGGGCCAACGTCCTGACTTTC. Looking up the rest from reference TRBV5-1 and TRBJ2-6 gives the full variable domain: KAGVTQTPRYLIKTRGQQVTLSCSPISGHRSVSWYQQTPGQGLQFLFEYFSETQRNKGNFPGRFSGRQFSNSRSEMNVSTLELGDSALYLCASSLDRGSGANVLTFGAGSRLTVL.

The chain uses TRBV30 and TRBJ2-3, with TRBD2 matching over 8 bases. V shed 1 base and J 5 bases; nucleotides not matched to a gene: 2. This CDR3 is 13 amino acids long. The germline V gene encodes CDR1 GTSNPN and CDR2 SVGIG (reference sequence). CDR3 in amino acids: CAWSGTSLDTQYF. CDR3 bases: TGTGCCTGGAGTGGGACTAGCCTAGATACGCAGTATTTT.

This clone was counted between two and nine times. This chain joins TRBV5-1 and TRBJ2-3; 12 bases fit TRBD2. The V gene end was trimmed by 3 bases and the J gene end by 4 bases; junction bases not matched to a gene: 6. Germline V gives CDR1 SGHRS, CDR2 YFSETQ. CDR3 length equals 16 residues. CDR3 protein: CASSSLAGGLADTQYF. The CDR3 DNA reads as TGCGCCAGCAGCTCGCTAGCGGGGGGGCTGGCAGATACGCAGTATTTT. The whole variable domain, filled in from reference TRBV5-1 and TRBJ2-3, reads KAGVTQTPRYLIKTRGQQVTLSCSPISGHRSVSWYQQTPGQGLQFLFEYFSETQRNKGNFPGRFSGRQFSNSRSEMNVSTLELGDSALYLCASSSLAGGLADTQYFGPGTRLTVL.

This clone has only one observation. The rearrangement links TRBV10-3 to TRBJ2-2; 10 nucleotides align to TRBD1. The ends lost 10 bases at V and 4 bases at J; junction bases unmatched: 6. The V gene's germline CDR1 is ENHRY and CDR2 SYGVKD. There are 14 residues in the CDR3. CDR3 coding DNA: TGTGCCACCGGGACAGGGGTGGCCACCGGGGAGCTGTTTTTT. It is translated as CATGTGVATGELFF.